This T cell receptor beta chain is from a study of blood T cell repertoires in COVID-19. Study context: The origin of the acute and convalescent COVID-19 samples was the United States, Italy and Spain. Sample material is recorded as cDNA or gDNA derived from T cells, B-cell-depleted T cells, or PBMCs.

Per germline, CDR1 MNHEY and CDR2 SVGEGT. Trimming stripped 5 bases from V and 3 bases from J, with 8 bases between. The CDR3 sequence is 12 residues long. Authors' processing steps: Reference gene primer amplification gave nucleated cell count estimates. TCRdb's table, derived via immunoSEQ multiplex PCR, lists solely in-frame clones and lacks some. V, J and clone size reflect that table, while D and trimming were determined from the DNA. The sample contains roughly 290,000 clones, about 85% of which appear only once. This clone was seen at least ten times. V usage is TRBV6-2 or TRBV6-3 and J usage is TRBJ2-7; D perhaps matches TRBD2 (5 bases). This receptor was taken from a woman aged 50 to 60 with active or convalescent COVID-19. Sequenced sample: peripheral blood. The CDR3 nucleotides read TGTGCCAGCAGTCCAACTAGCTACGAGCAGTACTTC. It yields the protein CASSPTSYEQYF.